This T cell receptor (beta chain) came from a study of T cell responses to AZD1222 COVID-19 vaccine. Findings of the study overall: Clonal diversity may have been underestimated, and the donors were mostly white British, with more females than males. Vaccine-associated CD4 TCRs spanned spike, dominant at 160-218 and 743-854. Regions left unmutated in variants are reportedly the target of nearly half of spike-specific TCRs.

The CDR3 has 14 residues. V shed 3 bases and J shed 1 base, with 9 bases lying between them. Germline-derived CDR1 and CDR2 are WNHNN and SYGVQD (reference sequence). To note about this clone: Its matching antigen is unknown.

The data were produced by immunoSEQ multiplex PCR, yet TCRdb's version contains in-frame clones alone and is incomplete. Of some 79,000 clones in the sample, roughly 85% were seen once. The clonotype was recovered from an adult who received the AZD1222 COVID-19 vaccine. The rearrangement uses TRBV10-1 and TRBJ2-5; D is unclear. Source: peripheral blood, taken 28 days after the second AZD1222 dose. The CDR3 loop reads CASSDRQSQETQYF. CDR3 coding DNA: TGCGCCAGCAGTGACCGGCAGTCCCAAGAGACCCAGTACTTC.